Each of the 7 T cell receptor beta chains below was sequenced from the same sample in a study of OX40 agonist ivuxolimab in advanced cancers. Clones were read by immunoSEQ multiplex PCR, and TCRdb kept only the in-frame ones, dropping some. Among about 19,000 clones listed, about 92% were seen once. The sequenced sample was CD4+ or CD8+ T cells sorted from blood, obtained in a trial of the OX40 agonist ivuxolimab. These receptors all come from an adult with an advanced solid tumor such as melanoma, head and neck, liver or kidney cancer.

This chain joins TRBV15 and TRBJ2-2; D is unresolved. V was clipped by 5 bases and J by 0 bases, with 13 bases between them. The CDR3 spans 16 residues. Germline assignment: CDR1 LNHNV and CDR2 YYDKDF (reference sequence). The CDR3 nucleotides read TGTGCCACCAGCGTTGGGCGACTGGCGAACACCGGGGAGCTGTTTTTT. Its translation is CATSVGRLANTGELFF. Supplemented by reference TRBV15 and TRBJ2-2, the full variable domain reads DAMVIQNPRYQVTQFGKPVTLSCSQTLNHNVMYWYQQKSSQAPKLLFHYYDKDFNNEADTPDNFQSRRPNTSFCFLDIRSPGLGDTAMYLCATSVGRLANTGELFFGEGSRLTVL.

This rearrangement joins TRBV2 to TRBJ2-1; 8 bases agree with TRBD2. The ends lost 6 bases at V and 6 bases at J; junction bases unmatched: 10. Germline V gives CDR1 SNHLY, CDR2 FYNNEI. The CDR3 spans 15 residues. The chain's CDR3 is CASSPSERESNEQFF. The CDR3 region has the DNA TGTGCCAGCAGCCCGTCCGAGCGGGAGTCCAATGAGCAGTTCTTC.

This clone was observed a single time. This rearrangement joins TRBV9 to TRBJ2-4; D may be TRBD1 or TRBD2 (6 bases each). The CDR3 contains 15 residues. Germline lookup yields CDR1 SGDLS and CDR2 YYNGEE. V was pared by 3 bases and J by 8 bases, with 18 bases between. CDR3 protein: CASSGSGAKGYIQYF. DNA of the CDR3: TGTGCCAGCAGCGGATCGGGGGCCAAAGGATACATTCAGTACTTC.

This clone was counted a single time. V and J are TRBV11-2 and TRBJ1-5, with D uncertain. Germline CDR1 reads SGHAT; CDR2 reads FQNNGV. V lost 1 base and J 6 bases, leaving 4 bases between the germline ends. This CDR3 contains 12 residues. The CDR3 DNA reads as TGTGCCAGCAGCTTAGGGTTTCAGCCCCAGCATTTT. Its protein product is CASSLGFQPQHF.

The chain is built from TRBV28 and TRBJ2-1; D is ambiguous. Trimming removed 1 base from V and 8 bases from J, with 6 bases in between. Germline values: CDR1 MDHEN, CDR2 SYDVKM. This CDR3 contains 12 residues. The CDR3 loop is CASSLSYDEQFF. CDR3 sequence (DNA): TGTGCCAGCAGTTTATCTTACGATGAGCAGTTCTTC.

The chain recombines TRBV4-3 with TRBJ2-3; tentatively, D is TRBD2 (5 bases). Germline assignment: CDR1 LGHNA and CDR2 YSLEER. Trimming stripped 3 bases from V and 2 bases from J, with 9 bases between. The CDR3 runs to 14 residues. The CDR3 bases are TGCGCCAGCAGCCAGCGGGCGTACACAGATACGCAGTATTTT. This gives the protein CASSQRAYTDTQYF.

In nucleotides, the CDR3 is TGTGCCAGCAGCGTAGGAGGACAGCAGTTCTTC. This encodes CASSVGGQQFF. This sequence joins TRBV9 and TRBJ2-1; no firm D call. The CDR3 is 11 residues long. Germline V CDR1 and CDR2: SGDLS, YYNGEE. Trimming pared 0 bases from V and 11 bases from J, leaving 6 bases between.